This TCR beta chain was observed in a study of regulatory T cells in long-lasting Graves disease. Points from the study as a whole: Under persistent disease, TRBV28, TRBJ1-2 and TRBJ2-5 were used preferentially.

Relying on iRepertoire HTBI primers and Arm-PCR of CDR3 regions, the team built TCR beta libraries. TCRdb reprocessed the multiplex PCR reads with MiXCR, giving one entry per CDR3 protein. The sample records more than 350,000 distinct CDR3 sequences, roughly a fifth being singletons. Germline V gene sequence: CDR1 SNHLY, CDR2 FYNNEI. The CDR3 is made up of 15 amino acids. V lost 6 bases, J lost 2 bases, and 17 bases lay in between. The time point: persistent/refractory GD, antithyroid drugs over 5 years with positive TRAb. With RNA extracted from PBMCs as input, the TCR library was made. American Thyroid Association guidelines served as the basis for diagnosing Graves' disease. This clonotype came up many times. Its matching antigen is unknown.

The source is a female donor with Graves disease. The sample was peripheral blood mononuclear cells (PBMCs), taken when the disease was refractory, from a patient treated with antithyroid drugs. The rearrangement links TRBV2 to TRBJ2-7; maybe TRBD2 (6 bases). This chain's CDR3 is CASRGRQSSAYEQYF. CDR3 nucleotide sequence: TGTGCCAGCAGGGGACGACAGTCTAGCGCCTACGAGCAGTACTTC. The whole variable domain, remainder taken from reference TRBV2 and TRBJ2-7, is EPEVTQTPSHQVTQMGQEVILRCVPISNHLYFYWYRQILGQKVEFLVSFYNNEISEKSEIFDDQFSVERPDGSNFTLKIRSTKLEDSAMYFCASRGRQSSAYEQYFGPGTRLTVT.